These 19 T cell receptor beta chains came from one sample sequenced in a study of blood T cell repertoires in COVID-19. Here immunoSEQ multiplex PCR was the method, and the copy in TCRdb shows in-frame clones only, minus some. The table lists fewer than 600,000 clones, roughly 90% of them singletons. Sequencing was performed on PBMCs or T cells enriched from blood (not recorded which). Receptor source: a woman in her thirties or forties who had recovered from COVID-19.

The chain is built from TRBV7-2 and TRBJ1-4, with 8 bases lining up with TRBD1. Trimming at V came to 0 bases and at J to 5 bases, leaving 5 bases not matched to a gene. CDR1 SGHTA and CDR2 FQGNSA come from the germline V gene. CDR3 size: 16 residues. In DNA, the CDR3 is TGTGCCAGCAGCTTAGCCGCAGGGGGCGCCAATGAAAAACTGTTTTTT. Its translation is CASSLAAGGANEKLFF.

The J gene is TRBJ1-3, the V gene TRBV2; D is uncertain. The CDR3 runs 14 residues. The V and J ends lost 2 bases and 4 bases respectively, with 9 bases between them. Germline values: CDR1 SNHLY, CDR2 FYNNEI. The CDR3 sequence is CASSEYGRGNTIYF. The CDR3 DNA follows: TGTGCCAGCAGTGAATATGGCAGGGGAAACACCATATATTTT.

CDR3 region: CASSLGWSGRVNEQFF. Here the CDR3 DNA reads TGTGCCAGCAGCTTAGGGTGGAGCGGGAGAGTAAATGAGCAGTTCTTC. The chain employs TRBV11-2 and TRBJ2-1; 8 bases align to TRBD2. The ends lost 1 base at V and 7 bases at J; junction bases unmatched: 9. The CDR3 runs to 16 residues. Germline V gene sequence: CDR1 SGHAT, CDR2 FQNNGV.

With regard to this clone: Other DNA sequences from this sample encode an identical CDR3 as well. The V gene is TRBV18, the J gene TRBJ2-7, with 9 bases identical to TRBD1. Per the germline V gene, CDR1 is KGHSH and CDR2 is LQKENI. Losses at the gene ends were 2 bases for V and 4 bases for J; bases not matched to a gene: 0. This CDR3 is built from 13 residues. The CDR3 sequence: CASSPGTGYEQYF. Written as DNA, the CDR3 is TGTGCCAGCTCACCAGGGACAGGGTACGAGCAGTACTTC.

CDR3 nucleotides: TGTGCCAGCAGCCAAGACGTCAGGGGAATCTATGGCTACACCTTC. Amino acid sequence: CASSQDVRGIYGYTF. This chain links TRBV14 with TRBJ1-2; maybe TRBD1 (6 bases). V shed 0 bases and J shed 4 bases, with 12 bases lying between them. The germline gives CDR1 SGHDN, CDR2 FVKESK. The CDR3 runs to 15 residues.

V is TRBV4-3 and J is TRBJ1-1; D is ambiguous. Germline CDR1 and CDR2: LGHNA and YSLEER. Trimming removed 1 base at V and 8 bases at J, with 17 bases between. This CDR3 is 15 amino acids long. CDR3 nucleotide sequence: TGCGCCAGCAGCCAAGGAACTAGTGGTACCCAAGAAGCTTTCTTT. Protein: CASSQGTSGTQEAFF.

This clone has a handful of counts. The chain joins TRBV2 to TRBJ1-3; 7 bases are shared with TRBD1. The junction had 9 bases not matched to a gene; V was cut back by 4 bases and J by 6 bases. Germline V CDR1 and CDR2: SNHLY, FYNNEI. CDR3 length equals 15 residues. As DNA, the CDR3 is TGTGCCAGCAGTGGCCGCGGCAGGGGGGTAAACACCATATATTTT. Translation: CASSGRGRGVNTIYF. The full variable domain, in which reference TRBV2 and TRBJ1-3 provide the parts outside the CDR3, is EPEVTQTPSHQVTQMGQEVILRCVPISNHLYFYWYRQILGQKVEFLVSFYNNEISEKSEIFDDQFSVERPDGSNFTLKIRSTKLEDSAMYFCASSGRGRGVNTIYFGEGSWLTVV.

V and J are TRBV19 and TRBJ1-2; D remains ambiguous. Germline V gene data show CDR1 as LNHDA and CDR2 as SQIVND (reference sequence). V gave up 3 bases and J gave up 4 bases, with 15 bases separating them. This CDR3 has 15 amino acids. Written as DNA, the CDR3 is TGTGCCAGTAGTATTAGTCTTAGCGGGCCCTATGGCTACACCTTC. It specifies CASSISLSGPYGYTF.

The CDR3 DNA sequence: TGTGTGAGCAGGGGGCATAACTATGGCTACACCTTC. Translated, it gives CVSRGHNYGYTF. The genes are TRBV21-1 and TRBJ1-2; the table's D gene call, TRBD1, was not cross checked with the DNA. TRBV21-1 constitutes a pseudogene. This CDR3 is 12 amino acids long.

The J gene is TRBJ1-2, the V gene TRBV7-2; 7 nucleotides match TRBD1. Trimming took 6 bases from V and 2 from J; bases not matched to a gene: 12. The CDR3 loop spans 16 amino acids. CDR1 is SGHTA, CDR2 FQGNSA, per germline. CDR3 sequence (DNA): TGTGCCAGCAGTAACCCTAACAGGGGACCGAACTATGGCTACACCTTC. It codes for CASSNPNRGPNYGYTF. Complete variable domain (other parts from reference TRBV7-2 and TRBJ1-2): GAGVSQSPSNKVTEKGKDVELRCDPISGHTALYWYRQSLGQGLEFLIYFQGNSAPDKSGLPSDRFSAERTGGSVSTLTIQRTQQEDSAVYLCASSNPNRGPNYGYTFGSGTRLTVV.

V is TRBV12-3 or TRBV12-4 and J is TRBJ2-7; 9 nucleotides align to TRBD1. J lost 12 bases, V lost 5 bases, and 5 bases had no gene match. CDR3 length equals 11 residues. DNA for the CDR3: TGTGCCAGCAGTCACGGGACAGGGTGGTACTTC. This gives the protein CASSHGTGWYF.

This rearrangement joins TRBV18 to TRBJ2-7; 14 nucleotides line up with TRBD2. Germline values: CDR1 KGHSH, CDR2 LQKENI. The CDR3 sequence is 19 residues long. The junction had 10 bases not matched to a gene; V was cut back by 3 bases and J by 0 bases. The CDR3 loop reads CASSPVGLAGGPASYEQYF. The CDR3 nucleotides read TGTGCCAGCTCACCCGTCGGACTAGCGGGAGGTCCTGCCTCCTACGAGCAGTACTTC.

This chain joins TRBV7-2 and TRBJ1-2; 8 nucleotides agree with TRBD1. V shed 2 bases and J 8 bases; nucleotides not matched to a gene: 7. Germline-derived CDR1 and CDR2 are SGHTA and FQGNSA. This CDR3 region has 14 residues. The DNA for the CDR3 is TGTGCCAGCAGCTTAAAGACAGGGGCTTGGGGCTACACCTTC. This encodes CASSLKTGAWGYTF.

The CDR3 sequence is CASSLGGAGEQYF. The CDR3 DNA sequence: TGTGCCAGCAGCCTAGGTGGCGCGGGCGAGCAGTACTTC. The chain joins TRBV6-2 or TRBV6-3 to TRBJ2-7; the D gene is possibly TRBD2 (5 bases). The CDR3 covers 13 residues. Germline assignment: CDR1 MNHEY and CDR2 SVGEGT. V dropped 6 bases and J dropped 6 bases, with 15 bases sitting between them.

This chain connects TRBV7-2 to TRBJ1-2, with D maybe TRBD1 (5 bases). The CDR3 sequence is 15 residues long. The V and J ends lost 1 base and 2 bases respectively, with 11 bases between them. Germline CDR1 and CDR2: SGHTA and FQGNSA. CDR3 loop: CASSLVPDRNYGYTF. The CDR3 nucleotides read TGTGCCAGCAGCTTAGTACCCGACAGAAACTATGGCTACACCTTC.

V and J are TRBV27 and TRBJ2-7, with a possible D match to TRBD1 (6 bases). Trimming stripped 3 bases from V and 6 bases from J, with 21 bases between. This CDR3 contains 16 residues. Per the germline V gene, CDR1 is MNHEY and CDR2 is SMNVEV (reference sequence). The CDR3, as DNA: TGTGCCAGCAGTTTCAGCCCAGGGGCCGGCTTTTCCGAGCAGTACTTC. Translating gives CASSFSPGAGFSEQYF.

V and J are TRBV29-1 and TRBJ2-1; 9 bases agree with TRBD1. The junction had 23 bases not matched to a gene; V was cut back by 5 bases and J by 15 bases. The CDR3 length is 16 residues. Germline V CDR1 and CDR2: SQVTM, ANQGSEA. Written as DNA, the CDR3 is TGCAGCGTTCACCAAAGTACCGGGACAGGGTACGGGTCGCTGTTCTTC. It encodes CSVHQSTGTGYGSLFF.

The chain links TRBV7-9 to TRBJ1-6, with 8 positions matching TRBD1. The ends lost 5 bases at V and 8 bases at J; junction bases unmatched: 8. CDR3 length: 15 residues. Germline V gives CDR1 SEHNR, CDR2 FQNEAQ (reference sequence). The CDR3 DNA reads TGTGCCAGCAGCGTCACAGGGGGAGTCTATTCACCCCTCCACTTT. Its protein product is CASSVTGGVYSPLHF.

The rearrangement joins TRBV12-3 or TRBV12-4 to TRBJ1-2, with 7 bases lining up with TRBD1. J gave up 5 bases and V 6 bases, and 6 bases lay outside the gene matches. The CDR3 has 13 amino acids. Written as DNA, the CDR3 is TGTGCCAGCAGCCCCGGGACAGCTTATGGCTACACCTTC. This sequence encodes CASSPGTAYGYTF.